Sequencing of this T cell receptor (beta chain) was carried out in a study of T cells in Graves' hyperthyroidism and ophthalmopathy. Study-level points and caveats: Ophthalmopathy and stable hyperthyroidism were separated by a 13 V-J model. Most clonotypes that expanded in the thyroid above 0.001 also showed up in blood. Ophthalmopathy prediction by the model preceded onset by a median about 6 months.

Regarding this clonotype: The antigen is unknown.

Amplified regions were TCR beta CDR3 sequences from RNA transcripts. First-round RT-PCR with HTBI primers amplified the TCR CDR3 region. One entry per CDR3 protein, called by TCRdb with MiXCR from the multiplex PCR reads. Among around 500,000 distinct CDR3 sequences listed, approximately 23% were seen once. This sample holds PBMCs from less than 13 ml fresh peripheral blood. This clonotype was obtained from a woman aged 70-85 years with Graves' ophthalmopathy. Specimen: blood.

The CDR3 DNA sequence: TGTGCCAGCAGTGGGGGGACAGCTAATTCACCCCTCCACTTT. It yields the protein CASSGGTANSPLHF. The V gene is TRBV2, the J gene TRBJ1-6; 7 bases are a match to TRBD1. This CDR3 has 14 residues. Trimming at V came to 4 bases and at J to 6 bases, leaving 3 bases not matched to a gene. In germline, CDR1 is SNHLY, CDR2 FYNNEI.